This T cell receptor beta chain came from a study of blood T cell repertoires in COVID-19. Looking at the study overall: Whether acute or convalescent, the COVID-19 samples came from the United States, Italy and Spain. Nucleic acid was either cDNA or gDNA, and it came from T cells, B-cell-depleted T cells, or PBMCs.

In the original processing: Reference gene primers were amplified, and this amplification served to estimate nucleated cell counts. Produced via immunoSEQ multiplex PCR; TCRdb's table is partial and in-frame only. V and J calls and clone size are those listed in that table; D and trimming were worked out from the DNA. The table has hundreds of thousands of clones, 87% seen once; the top ten hold roughly 12%. V was cut by 6 bases and J by 1 base, with 15 bases left in between. The germline V gene encodes CDR1 MNHEY and CDR2 SVGEGT. The CDR3 extends over 15 amino acids. The TCR was taken from a woman younger than 30 who had recovered from COVID-19. Source material: peripheral blood. V and J are TRBV6-2 or TRBV6-3 and TRBJ1-1; D unclear. The CDR3 bases are TGTGCCAGCAGCCCCGACGCGGCTCAGAACACTGAAGCTTTCTTT. This translates into CASSPDAAQNTEAFF.